These 6 T cell receptor beta chains were all obtained from the same sample, sequenced in a study of blood T cell repertoires in COVID-19 (TCRdb year 2020). The protocol used for the library was the immunoSEQ multiplex PCR assay. TCRdb took this table from immuneACCESS and kept in-frame rearrangements with V and J called. Such tables lack part of the clones; where checked against another copy, unresolved V genes explain under half of the gap, and the rest is unexplained. The sample table contains roughly 260,000 clones; only one count was recorded for 88% of them. The ten largest make up roughly 3.9% of the sample. The sequenced sample was peripheral blood. Source of these receptors: a man in his 60s who had recovered from COVID-19.

V usage is TRBV7-8 and J usage is TRBJ2-2, with TRBD2 matching over 16 bases. Germline assignment: CDR1 SGHVS and CDR2 FQNEAQ. The CDR3 has 18 amino acids. V was clipped by 5 bases and J by 7 bases; unmatched bases: 10. CDR3 bases: TGTGCCAGCAGCCTGGGACTAGCGGGGGGGCCGAAACACGGGGAGCTGTTTTTT. Its protein product is CASSLGLAGGPKHGELFF.

This chain uses TRBV7-8 with TRBJ2-2; 9 bases line up with TRBD2. CDR1 and CDR2 (germline): SGHVS, FQNEAQ. The CDR3 has 18 residues. The trim removed 2 bases at V and 3 bases at J, leaving 10 bases unmatched. CDR3: CASSLFTSGPRDTGELFF. The CDR3 coding sequence is TGTGCCAGCAGCTTATTTACTAGCGGGCCTCGAGACACCGGGGAGCTGTTTTTT.

In DNA form, the CDR3 reads TGCGCCAGCAGCCATTGGCCCCAGGGGGAAAATGAAAAACTGTTTTTT. It codes for CASSHWPQGENEKLFF. The chain links TRBV5-1 to TRBJ1-4, with 7 bases matching TRBD1. This CDR3 region has 16 residues. Looked up from germline, CDR1 is SGHRS and CDR2 is YFSETQ. Trimming took 4 bases from V and 5 from J; bases not matched to a gene: 11. The variable domain in full, completed from reference TRBV5-1 and TRBJ1-4, reads KAGVTQTPRYLIKTRGQQVTLSCSPISGHRSVSWYQQTPGQGLQFLFEYFSETQRNKGNFPGRFSGRQFSNSRSEMNVSTLELGDSALYLCASSHWPQGENEKLFFGSGTQLSVL.

This clone has just one count. The chain is built from TRBV6-4 and TRBJ2-3; D gene uncertain. The germline gives CDR1 MRHNA, CDR2 SNTAGT. The CDR3 length is 12 residues. Trimming removed 6 bases from V and 4 bases from J, with 8 bases in between. The CDR3 reads CASSDQSDTQYF. The CDR3 DNA is TGTGCCAGCAGCGACCAATCAGATACGCAGTATTTT.

The chain combines TRBV24-1 with TRBJ1-2; TRBD1 is a possible D gene (6 bases). The CDR3 extends over 13 amino acids. Trimming took off 11 bases at V and 2 bases at J, with 14 bases between the two ends. The germline V gene has CDR1 KGHDR and CDR2 SFDVKD. As DNA, the CDR3 is TGTGCCATCGCGGACAGCTTGAACTATGGCTACACCTTC. Its translation is CAIADSLNYGYTF.

The rearrangement joins TRBV18 to TRBJ2-5; D not certain. Germline V CDR1 and CDR2: KGHSH, LQKENI. The CDR3 covers 15 residues. The V gene lost 3 bases and the J gene lost 2 bases, with 13 bases spanning the gap. The CDR3 here is CASSPEVLGQETQYF. The CDR3, as DNA: TGTGCCAGCTCACCTGAGGTTTTGGGTCAAGAGACCCAGTACTTC.